Each of the 7 T cell receptor beta chains below was sequenced from the same sample in a study of CXCR3-negative and CXCR3-positive naive CD8 T cells. UMI labels and 5' RACE were used to prepare the TRB cDNA libraries. No DNA is given; TCRdb re-called the 5' RACE reads and lists each CDR3 protein once. The table lists about 110,000 distinct CDR3 sequences. Their antigens are not known. Whole-study findings and limits: More hydrophobic TRB CDR3s were found in CXCR3-positive naive cells than in CXCR3-negative naive cells.

The sample consisted of naive CXCR3+ CD8+ T cells from blood. This sample's subset: CD45RO-CCR7+CD27+CD95- naive CD8+ T cells expressing CXCR3 (TNR3+). Receptor source: a human donor in good health. Some clones in this sample may be carry-over from other donors' samples.

J is TRBJ1-2 and V is TRBV30. CDR1 is GTSNPN and CDR2 is SVGIG in the germline V gene (reference sequence). This CDR3 is 11 amino acids long. CDR3: CAWSDSYGYTF.

This CDR3 reads CASSEARKNTEAFF. The chain recombines TRBV25-1 with TRBJ1-1; TCRdb's D call of TRBD1 is untestable without DNA. Germline CDR1 reads MGHDK; CDR2 reads SYGVNS. CDR3 length equals 14 residues.

The rearrangement joins TRBV12-3 or TRBV12-4 to TRBJ2-7; checking the TCRdb D call of TRBD1 is not possible without DNA. The CDR3 has 15 residues. The CDR3 region is CASVSPGQGAYEQYF.

The CDR3 reads CSVEIAIYGDTGELFF. The rearrangement uses TRBV29-1 and TRBJ2-2. Germline CDR1 reads SQVTM; CDR2 reads ANQGSEA. CDR3 length: 16 amino acids.

The V and J genes are TRBV4-3 and TRBJ1-2. The CDR3 has 17 residues. Per germline, CDR1 LGHNA and CDR2 YSLEER. This chain's CDR3 is CASSQVAGAREDNGYTF.

This chain connects TRBV28 to TRBJ2-7; lacking DNA, the TRBD1 call made by TCRdb goes unchecked. From germline, CDR1 is MDHEN and CDR2 SYDVKM. CDR3 size: 16 residues. The CDR3 protein is CATLTVVGSLDYEQYF.

The genes are TRBV5-4 and TRBJ2-1. CDR1 and CDR2 from the germline V gene are SGHNT and YYREEE (reference sequence). The CDR3 totals 13 residues. CDR3: CASSLAGESEQFF.